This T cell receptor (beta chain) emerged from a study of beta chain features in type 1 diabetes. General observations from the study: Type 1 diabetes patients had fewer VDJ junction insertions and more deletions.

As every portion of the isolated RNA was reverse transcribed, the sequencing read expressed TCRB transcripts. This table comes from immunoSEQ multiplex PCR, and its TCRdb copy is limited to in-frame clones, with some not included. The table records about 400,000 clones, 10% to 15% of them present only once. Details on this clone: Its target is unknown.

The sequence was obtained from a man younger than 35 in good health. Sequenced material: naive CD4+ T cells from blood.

CDR3 bases: TGTGCCAGCAAACAGGGAGTAAAGGAAAAACTGTTTTTT. Translation: CASKQGVKEKLFF. V usage is TRBV18 and J usage is TRBJ1-4; TRBD1 might be the D (6 bases). Per the germline V gene, CDR1 is KGHSH and CDR2 is LQKENI. The germline V and J ends were trimmed by 8 bases and 8 bases, with 15 bases remaining between them. The CDR3 is 13 residues long.